This T cell receptor beta chain was identified in a study of blood T cell repertoires in COVID-19. Study information: T cells, B-cell-depleted T cells, or PBMCs provided the cDNA or gDNA that served as material.

TCRdb keeps only in-frame clones here, not all; method: immunoSEQ multiplex PCR. The sample contains some 70,000 clones, over 75% of which appear only once. The CDR3 contains 15 residues. CDR1 and CDR2 from the germline V gene are SGDLS and YYNGEE. V lost 4 bases and J 4 bases, leaving 17 bases between the germline ends. The source material was peripheral blood. The chain has TRBV9 and TRBJ1-1; unclear D gene. The receptor was derived from a man between 45 and 60 years old with active COVID-19. The DNA of the CDR3 is TGTGCCAGCAGCCCCCGTGCGGTGAAGTCCACTGAAGCTTTCTTT. It specifies CASSPRAVKSTEAFF.